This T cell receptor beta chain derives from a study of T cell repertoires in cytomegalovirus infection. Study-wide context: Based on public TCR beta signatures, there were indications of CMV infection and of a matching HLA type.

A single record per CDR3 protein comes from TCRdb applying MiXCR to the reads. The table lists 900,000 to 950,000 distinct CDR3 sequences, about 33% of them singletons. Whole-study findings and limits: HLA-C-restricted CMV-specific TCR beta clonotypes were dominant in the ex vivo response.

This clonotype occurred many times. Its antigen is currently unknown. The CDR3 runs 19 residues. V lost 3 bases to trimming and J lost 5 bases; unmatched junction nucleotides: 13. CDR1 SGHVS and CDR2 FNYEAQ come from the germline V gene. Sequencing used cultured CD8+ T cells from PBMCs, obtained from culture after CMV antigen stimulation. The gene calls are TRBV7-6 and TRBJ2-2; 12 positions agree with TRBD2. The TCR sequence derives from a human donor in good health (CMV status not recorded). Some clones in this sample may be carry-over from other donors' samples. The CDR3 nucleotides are TGTGCCAGCAGCTTTGCTGCCACTAGCGGGGGGCCGGAGACCGGGGAGCTGTTTTTT. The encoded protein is CASSFAATSGGPETGELFF. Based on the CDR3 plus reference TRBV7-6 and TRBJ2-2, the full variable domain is GAGVSQSPRYKVTKRGQDVALRCDPISGHVSLYWYRQALGQGPEFLTYFNYEAQQDKSGLPNDRFSAERPEGSISTLTIQRTEQRDSAMYRCASSFAATSGGPETGELFFGEGSRLTVL.